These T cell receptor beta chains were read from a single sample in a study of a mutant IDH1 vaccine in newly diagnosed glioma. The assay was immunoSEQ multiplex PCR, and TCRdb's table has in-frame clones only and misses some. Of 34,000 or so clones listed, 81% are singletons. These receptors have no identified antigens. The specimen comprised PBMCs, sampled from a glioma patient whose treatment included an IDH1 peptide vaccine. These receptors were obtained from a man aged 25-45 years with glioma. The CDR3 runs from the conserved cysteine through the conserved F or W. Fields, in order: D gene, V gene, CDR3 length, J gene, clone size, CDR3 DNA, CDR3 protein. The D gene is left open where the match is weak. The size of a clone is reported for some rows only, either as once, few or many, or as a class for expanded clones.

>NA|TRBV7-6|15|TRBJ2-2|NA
TGTGCCAGCATCCACAGGAGCGCGAACACCGGGGAGCTGTTTTTT
CASIHRSANTGELFF
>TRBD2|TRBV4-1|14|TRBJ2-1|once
TGCGCCAGCAGCCCCTTAGCGGGAGAGGAAGAGCAGTTCTTC
CASSPLAGEEEQFF
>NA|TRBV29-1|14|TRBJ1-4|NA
TGCAGCGTTCAGAGGGGGTCAACTAATGAAAAACTGTTTTTT
CSVQRGSTNEKLFF
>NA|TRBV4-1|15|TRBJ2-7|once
TGCGCCAGCAGCCAAGAGAGGGCGCGGGTCTACGAGCAGTACTTC
CASSQERARVYEQYF
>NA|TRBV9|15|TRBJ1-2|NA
TGTGCCAGCAGCGTAGTCACCAGATTCGACTATGGCTACACCTTC
CASSVVTRFDYGYTF
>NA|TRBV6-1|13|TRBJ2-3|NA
TGTGCCAGCAGTCCCGAAAGCGCGCGTACGCAGTATTTT
CASSPESARTQYF
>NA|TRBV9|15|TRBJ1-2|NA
TGTGCCAGCAGCGTAGACGGCGTGGATCTCTATGGCTACACCTTC
CASSVDGVDLYGYTF
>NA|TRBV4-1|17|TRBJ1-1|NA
TGCGCCAGCAGCCTCCAGGGTCCGGGGAGGATGAACACTGAAGCTTTCTTT
CASSLQGPGRMNTEAFF
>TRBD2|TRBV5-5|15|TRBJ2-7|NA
TGTGCCAGCAGCTCCCATAGCGGGAGGGACTACGAGCAGTACTTC
CASSSHSGRDYEQYF
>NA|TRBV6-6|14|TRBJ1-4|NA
TGTGCCACCTATCCAACAGGGAGTTCGGAAAAACTGTTTTTT
CATYPTGSSEKLFF
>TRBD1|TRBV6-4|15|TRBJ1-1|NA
TGTGCCAGCAGTGACTCGACAGGGGGTAACACTGAAGCTTTCTTT
CASSDSTGGNTEAFF
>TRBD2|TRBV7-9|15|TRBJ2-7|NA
TGTGCCAGCAGCTTTCTGACTAGCGGGTCCTACGAGCAGTACTTC
CASSFLTSGSYEQYF
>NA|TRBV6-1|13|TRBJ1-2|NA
TGTGCCAGCAGTGAAGGGGAAACCTATGGCTACACCTTC
CASSEGETYGYTF
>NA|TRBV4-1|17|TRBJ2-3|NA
TGCGCCAGCAGCGATAGCGGACAGAACTCAGGAACAGATACGCAGTATTTT
CASSDSGQNSGTDTQYF
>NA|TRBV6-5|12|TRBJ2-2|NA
TGTGCCAGCAGTTACTCAACCGGGGAGCTGTTTTTT
CASSYSTGELFF
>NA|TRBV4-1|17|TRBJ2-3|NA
TGCGCCAGCAGCCAAGGATTTGGCGCCCTTAACACAGATACGCAGTATTTT
CASSQGFGALNTDTQYF
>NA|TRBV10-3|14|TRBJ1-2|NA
TGTGCCATCAGTGAGTCTGAGTTCCTGGTTGGCTACACCTTC
CAISESEFLVGYTF
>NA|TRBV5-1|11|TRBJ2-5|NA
TGCGCCAGCAGCTTGGAACAGGAACGGTACTTC
CASSLEQERYF
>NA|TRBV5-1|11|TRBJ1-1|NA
TGCGCCTCTAATGAGGGGGTAGAAGCTTTCTTT
CASNEGVEAFF
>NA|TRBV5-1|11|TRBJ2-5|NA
TGCGCCAGCAGCTTGTATGAGACCCAGTACTTC
CASSLYETQYF
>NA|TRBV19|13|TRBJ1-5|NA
TGTGCCAGTAGTATAGGAGGGAATCAGCCCCAGCATTTT
CASSIGGNQPQHF
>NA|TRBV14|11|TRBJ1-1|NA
TGTGCCAGCAGCCAGTGGCTGAGGCCTTTCTTT
CASSQWLRPFF
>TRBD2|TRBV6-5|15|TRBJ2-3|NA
TGTGCCAGTACCCCCACTAGCGTCAGCCCAAATACGCAGTATTTT
CASTPTSVSPNTQYF
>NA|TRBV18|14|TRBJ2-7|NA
TGTGCCAGCTCACCCCCCGGGACTCTCTACGAGCAGTACTTC
CASSPPGTLYEQYF
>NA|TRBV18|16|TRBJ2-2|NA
TGTGCCAGCTCACCACCTAAGGCACAGTACACCGGGGAGCTGTTTTTT
CASSPPKAQYTGELFF
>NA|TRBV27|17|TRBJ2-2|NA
TGTGCCAGCAGGTCGAGATGGACAGCTACGAACACCGGGGAGCTGTTTTTT
CASRSRWTATNTGELFF
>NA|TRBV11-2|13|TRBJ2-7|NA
TGTGCCAGCAGCCGGCTTGGGGGGTACGAGCAGTACTTC
CASSRLGGYEQYF
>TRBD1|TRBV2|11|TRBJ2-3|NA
TGTGCCAGCAGTGAGGACAGGGTGGTGTATTTT
CASSEDRVVYF
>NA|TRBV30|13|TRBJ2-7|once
TGTGCCTGGAGTGTAGGTGGTTCCTACGAGCAGTACTTC
CAWSVGGSYEQYF